The sequence of this TCR beta chain was determined in a study of response to subunit inactivated influenza vaccine. The study's findings and limits: Authors suggested that a seasonal influenza vaccination recruits few new T cells each time.

From the RT-PCR reads, TCRdb called clonotypes with MiXCR, one entry per CDR3 protein. The sample contains around 490,000 distinct CDR3 sequences, 7.6% of which appear only once. Germline V gives CDR1 SSHAT, CDR2 FNYEAQ (reference sequence). With V trimmed by 5 bases and J by 4 bases, 7 bases remained unmatched. This CDR3 comprises 15 residues. This clonotype turned up a few times. Its antigen is undetermined. This receptor was obtained from a man between 50 and 75 years old who received an inactivated influenza vaccine. The sample in question was PBMCs from blood, obtained 23 to 25 months after vaccination. J is TRBJ2-3 and V is TRBV7-7; 9 bases agree with TRBD1. For the CDR3, the DNA is TGTGCCAGCAGCCGAACAGGGGGCCGGGCAGATACGCAGTATTTT. This codes for CASSRTGGRADTQYF.